This T cell receptor (beta chain) came from a study of post-analysis software for immune sequencing data (dated by TCRdb to between 2014 and 2017). With respect to the entire study: Relapsing-remitting, secondary progressive and progressive-relapsing multiple sclerosis were recorded as disease courses, and subtype annotation was lacking for some patients. The patient repertoires were compared against fewer than twelve previously published healthy control repertoires obtained from donors aged roughly 6 to 25 years. A subset of samples was prepared in parallel using single-end sample barcoding, then pooled and co-amplified after Illumina adapter ligation.

Receptor libraries were prepared by PCR. The sequencer listed for this sample is Illumina HiSeq 2500. To reduce PCR and sequencing biases, unique molecular identifiers were built into the TCR beta cDNA libraries. About 500,000 cDNA molecules were obtained per 1 to 10 million input T cells, so each molecule approximated one T cell. The same protocol used for the earlier healthy control dataset was applied to prepare and sequence the patient libraries. Samples belonging to the same batch were prepared together, multiplexed and sequenced on a shared HiSeq lane. Under the source paper's analysis protocol: MIGEC was used to process the raw barcoded reads, and molecular identifier groups with only a single read were discarded before consensus assembly and CDR3 extraction. Clonotype tables were post-analysed with VDJtools, and diversity was normalized by down-sampling all datasets to the smallest sample size. In repertoire overlap clustering, CDR3 amino acid sequences, but not nucleotide sequences, were matched to correct batch-related cross-sample contamination. The public reads were quality trimmed at Q25 with fastp and then assembled into clones with MiXCR by TCRdb, keeping productive beta chains. For every CDR3 protein sequence, its rows merge into one entry that carries the most common genes and DNA. Here the V and J calls rest on TCRdb's processing, not on the authors' analysis. Present in this sample are some 500,000 distinct CDR3 sequences, around 40% of which were seen just once. The ten biggest clones cover about 12% of the sample.

With respect to this clonotype: Its antigen has not been determined. No much larger clone exists at a distance of one base, and base qualities are not known.

TCR beta repertoires were profiled from peripheral blood of roughly twelve young patients with multiple sclerosis to demonstrate the VDJtools post-analysis software. The multiple sclerosis patients were children and adolescents ranging in age from roughly 6 to 16 years. Paper-wide results and their limitations: When samples were clustered directly using the F measure, samples prepared in the same batch co-clustered strongly, which prompted a batch-effect correction. Compared with controls, multiple sclerosis patients had significantly lower normalized Chao1 diversity, a finding suggesting substantial peripheral T-cell clonal expansion. The multiple sclerosis patient group was slightly younger than the control group.

Sequenced: blood. This TCR was sampled from a girl aged 5-17 years with multiple sclerosis.

Read as DNA, the sequence is TGTGCCAGCTCACCACCCCGGGGCAGGGAGGGCACTGAAGCTTTCTTT. This gives the protein CASSPPRGREGTEAFF. The chain uses TRBV18 and TRBJ1-1, with a tentative D gene TRBD1 over 5 matching bases. As encoded in the germline V gene, CDR1 is KGHSH while CDR2 is LQKENI. There are 16 amino acids in the CDR3, from cysteine to phenylalanine inclusive. Left in the record is the CDR3 DNA by itself, 48 bases read in frame from the first base. Trimming costs V 0 bases and J 4 bases, and their ends lie 15 bases apart. The reference TRBV18 and TRBJ1-1 proteins fill in what lies around the CDR3, so the full variable domain reads NAGVMQNPRHLVRRRGQEARLRCSPMKGHSHVYWYRQLPEEGLKFMVYLQKENIIDESGMPKERFSAEFPKEGPSILRIQQVVRGDSAAYFCASSPPRGREGTEAFFGQGTRLTVV.